The 2 T cell receptor beta chains presented below share a single source sample, sequenced in a study of HIV-infected patients and healthy controls. One entry per CDR3 protein results from TCRdb running MiXCR on the 5' RACE reads. The sample gives under 70,000 distinct CDR3 sequences, about a fifth of which show up once; about 1.5% is in the top ten. Sequences were obtained from CD4+ T cells from blood. The receptors derive from a human donor in good health.

The rearrangement links TRBV7-9 to TRBJ2-7; TRBD1 matches 8 bases. The germline V gene encodes CDR1 SEHNR and CDR2 FQNEAQ (reference sequence). CDR3 length equals 14 residues. V dropped 7 bases and J dropped 5; count of bases not matched to a gene: 10. CDR3 protein: CASMDRAASDEQYF. The DNA for the CDR3 is TGTGCCAGCATGGACAGGGCGGCTTCGGACGAGCAGTACTTC.

V usage is TRBV19 and J usage is TRBJ2-2; 8 positions match TRBD1. CDR3 length: 15 amino acids. After removal of 7 bases from V and 4 bases from J, the junction contained 8 bases not matched to a gene. In germline, CDR1 is LNHDA, CDR2 SQIVND (reference sequence). The CDR3: CASNLRDRITGELFF. CDR3 nucleotides: TGTGCCAGTAATCTCCGGGACAGGATCACCGGGGAGCTGTTTTTT.